The clone carrying this T cell receptor (beta chain) has more than one count but fewer than ten. The antigen remains unidentified. The data belong to a study of graft-versus-host responses after intestinal transplantation. Study-level information: Recipients got multivisceral, liver-intestinal, or isolated intestinal transplants. The study gave all recipients anti-thymocyte globulin induction, then tacrolimus and steroids for 2 to 3 years.

Overall study results and limits: The presence of high graft-versus-host to host-versus-graft clonal ratios in allografts characterized patients with graft-donor T cell macrochimerism. Recipient-marrow GvH clones were detected, some having first appeared in ileum or blood.

Clones were read by immunoSEQ multiplex PCR, and TCRdb kept only the in-frame ones, dropping some. The table includes about 92,000 clones, under 95% detected once. Trimming took off 6 bases at V and 7 bases at J, with 12 bases between the two ends. CDR1 is ENHRY, CDR2 SYGVKD, per germline. The CDR3 is 13 amino acids. This TCR derives from a human donor who received an intestinal transplant. The source material was unstimulated CD8+ T cells sorted from spleen or lymph node cells, sampled before intestinal transplant. V gene TRBV10-3 combines with J gene TRBJ1-4, with TRBD1 as a possible D gene (6 bases). CDR3 protein: CAISGEGGEKLFF. The CDR3 DNA is TGTGCCATCAGCGGCGAAGGGGGTGAAAAACTGTTTTTT.